The 32 T cell receptor beta chains below were found in one sample sequenced in a study of Ad26.COV2.S vaccination and SARS-CoV-2 variants. Profiled with immunoSEQ multiplex PCR; TCRdb holds only in-frame clones, not every one. The table has about 350,000 clones, 86% seen once. The treatment was: 15 to 20 received Ad26.COV2.S at low or high dose, single or two shots; several received placebo; per-sample allocation not given. All samples were drawn on day 63, counting from the first vaccine or placebo injection. This specimen consisted of peripheral blood, obtained in a trial of Ad26.COV2.S vaccine versus placebo. All receptors come from a person aged 18-60 years who received the Ad26.COV2.S COVID-19 vaccine or a placebo.

The chain couples TRBV7-9 to TRBJ1-4; 7 nucleotides match TRBD1. The CDR3 is made up of 16 amino acids. J was trimmed by 0 bases and V by 4 bases; bases with no gene match: 5. Germline V CDR1 and CDR2: SEHNR, FQNEAQ (reference sequence). The CDR3 sequence is CASSSRDSATNEKLFF. The CDR3 nucleotides read TGTGCCAGCAGCTCCCGGGACAGTGCAACTAATGAAAAACTGTTTTTT.

The chain recombines TRBV29-1 with TRBJ1-1; possibly TRBD1 for D (5 bases). The ends were cut back, 5 bases at V and 3 bases at J, with 16 bases in the middle. The CDR3 is 14 amino acids. Per the germline V gene, CDR1 is SQVTM and CDR2 is ANQGSEA. The DNA for the CDR3 is TGCAGCGTTCTTCCTTCAGGGACTTACACTGAAGCTTTCTTT. It codes for CSVLPSGTYTEAFF. Using reference TRBV29-1 and TRBJ1-1 for the parts outside the CDR3, the full variable domain is SAVISQKPSRDICQRGTSLTIQCQVDSQVTMMFWYRQQPGQSLTLIATANQGSEATYESGFVIDKFPISRPNLTFSTLTVSNMSPEDSSIYLCSVLPSGTYTEAFFGQGTRLTVV.

This clone is a singleton in its sample. This rearrangement joins TRBV12-2 to TRBJ2-7; TRBD1, as called in the table, went unchecked against the DNA. TRBV12-2 counts as a pseudogene. The CDR3 is 16 residues long. The CDR3 sequence is CASRLVHRDRFYEQYF. DNA of the CDR3: TGTGCAAGTCGCTTAGTACACCGGGACAGGTTCTACGAGCAGTACTTC.

This clone occurred once. The chain joins TRBV10-2 to TRBJ2-7, with TRBD2 identical over 10 bases. CDR3 size: 14 residues. J was trimmed by 2 bases and V by 3 bases; bases with no gene match: 1. Germline CDR1 and CDR2: WSHSY and SAAADI. The CDR3 DNA is TGCGCCAGCAGTGACCTAGCGGGGGCCTACGAGCAGTACTTC. It translates to CASSDLAGAYEQYF.

This chain joins TRBV28 and TRBJ2-7; D is possibly TRBD2 (5 bases). Trimming pared 5 bases from V and 0 bases from J, leaving 14 bases between. The germline V gene has CDR1 MDHEN and CDR2 SYDVKM. The length of the CDR3 is 15 residues. The CDR3 sequence: CASSPPGLDSYEQYF. The CDR3 DNA sequence: TGTGCCAGCAGTCCCCCCGGACTGGACTCCTACGAGCAGTACTTC. Full variable domain (outside the CDR3, taken from reference TRBV28 and TRBJ2-7): DVKVTQSSRYLVKRTGEKVFLECVQDMDHENMFWYRQDPGLGLRLIYFSYDVKMKEKGDIPEGYSVSREKKERFSLILESASTNQTSMYLCASSPPGLDSYEQYFGPGTRLTVT.

This chain joins TRBV28 and TRBJ2-1; D is unresolved. This CDR3 region has 13 residues. CDR1 MDHEN and CDR2 SYDVKM come from the germline V gene. V lost 3 bases and J 5 bases, leaving 8 bases between the germline ends. CDR3 protein: CASSFDPNNEQFF. In nucleotides, the CDR3 is TGTGCCAGCAGTTTTGATCCTAACAATGAGCAGTTCTTC.

Remarks on this clone: This sample also contains other DNA sequences that code for the same CDR3. The chain carries TRBV3-1 (or the pseudogene TRBV3-2) and TRBJ1-2; 7 nucleotides match TRBD1. Trimming at V came to 4 bases and at J to 2 bases, leaving 1 base not matched to a gene. Germline V lookup: CDR1 LGHDT, CDR2 YNNKEL (reference sequence). This CDR3 is built from 13 residues. CDR3 DNA: TGTGCCAGCAGCCCACAGGGGAACTATGGCTACACCTTC. Amino acids: CASSPQGNYGYTF.

This sequence joins TRBV19 and TRBJ2-7; 7 nucleotides agree with TRBD2. V was clipped by 4 bases and J by 0 bases; unmatched bases: 3. CDR1 and CDR2 (germline): LNHDA, SQIVND (reference sequence). The CDR3 is made up of 14 amino acids. This CDR3 reads CASSRLARSYEQYF. The CDR3 bases are TGTGCCAGTAGTAGACTAGCCCGCTCCTACGAGCAGTACTTC.

The rearrangement links TRBV7-8 to TRBJ2-7; 7 nucleotides align to TRBD1. CDR3 length: 14 residues. J gave up 6 bases and V 2 bases, and 7 bases lay outside the gene matches. The V gene's germline CDR1 is SGHVS and CDR2 FQNEAQ. The CDR3 DNA sequence: TGTGCCAGCAGCTTACGACAGGGAACGGTCGAGCAGTACTTC. Protein sequence: CASSLRQGTVEQYF.

This chain's CDR3 is CATLFGGNTEAFF. The CDR3 DNA follows: TGTGCCACCCTCTTTGGGGGGAACACTGAAGCTTTCTTT. This chain connects TRBV10-3 to TRBJ1-1, with TRBD1 as a possible D gene (5 bases). The CDR3 runs 13 residues. Trimming cost V 10 bases and J 1 base, with 13 bases left between them. The germline V gene has CDR1 ENHRY and CDR2 SYGVKD.

The rearrangement links TRBV7-2 to TRBJ1-6; D gene ambiguous. Germline loops: CDR1 SGHTA, CDR2 FQGNSA. Deletions cut 3 bases from V and 8 bases from J, with 8 bases between. The CDR3 consists of 13 residues. The DNA of the CDR3 is TGTGCCAGCAGCTTCCAGAAATATTCACCCCTCCACTTT. Translation gives CASSFQKYSPLHF.

The chain carries TRBV6-5 and TRBJ2-1, with 9 bases matching TRBD2. Trimming took 8 bases from V and 6 from J; bases not matched to a gene: 5. CDR1 MNHEY and CDR2 SVGAGI come from the germline V gene. This CDR3 is 13 amino acids long. The CDR3 here is CASGLAQFNEQFF. Here the CDR3 DNA reads TGTGCCAGCGGACTAGCGCAATTCAATGAGCAGTTCTTC.

This chain joins TRBV5-4 and TRBJ1-1; 9 bases match TRBD1. CDR3 length equals 14 residues. The V gene's germline CDR1 is SGHNT and CDR2 YYREEE (reference sequence). Trimming took 4 bases from V and 4 from J; bases not matched to a gene: 5. This CDR3 reads CASSQTGGPTEAFF. CDR3 coding DNA: TGTGCCAGCAGCCAGACAGGGGGACCCACTGAAGCTTTCTTT. Using reference TRBV5-4 and TRBJ1-1 for the parts outside the CDR3, the full variable domain is ETGVTQSPTHLIKTRGQQVTLRCSSQSGHNTVSWYQQALGQGPQFIFQYYREEENGRGNFPPRFSGLQFPNYSSELNVNALELDDSALYLCASSQTGGPTEAFFGQGTRLTVV.

This clone was counted a single time. The V and J genes are TRBV5-1 and TRBJ2-3; 12 bases align to TRBD2. The germline V gene has CDR1 SGHRS and CDR2 YFSETQ. This CDR3 is built from 16 residues. With 0 bases clipped from V and 2 bases from J, the junction kept 1 base outside the gene matches. The CDR3 DNA sequence: TGCGCCAGCAGCTTGGGACTAGCGGGAGTCACAGATACGCAGTATTTT. As protein: CASSLGLAGVTDTQYF. The entire variable domain, with the rest obtained from reference TRBV5-1 and TRBJ2-3, is as follows: KAGVTQTPRYLIKTRGQQVTLSCSPISGHRSVSWYQQTPGQGLQFLFEYFSETQRNKGNFPGRFSGRQFSNSRSEMNVSTLELGDSALYLCASSLGLAGVTDTQYFGPGTRLTVL.

This clone has more than one count but fewer than ten. V gene TRBV5-1 combines with J gene TRBJ2-5, with D maybe TRBD1 (5 bases). Germline V gives CDR1 SGHRS, CDR2 YFSETQ. The CDR3 extends over 15 amino acids. Between the trimmed V and J ends, which lost 0 bases and 4 bases, there was a span of 13 bases. CDR3 in amino acids: CASSLAIQGGETQYF. Here the CDR3 DNA reads TGCGCCAGCAGCTTGGCGATTCAGGGTGGAGAGACCCAGTACTTC.

The rearrangement links TRBV5-4 to TRBJ2-7; D could derive from TRBD1 or TRBD2 (5 bases each). This CDR3 is built from 14 residues. In germline, CDR1 is SGHNT, CDR2 YYREEE (reference sequence). V was pared by 4 bases and J by 2 bases, with 13 bases between. In nucleotides, the CDR3 is TGTGCCAGCAGCGCCCGGGACGGCCCCTACGAGCAGTACTTC. Protein: CASSARDGPYEQYF.

V and J are TRBV5-6 and TRBJ2-7; D is unclear. From germline, CDR1 is SGHDT and CDR2 YYEEEE. V shed 5 bases and J shed 0 bases, with 9 bases lying between them. This CDR3 region has 13 residues. In DNA form, the CDR3 reads TGTGCCAGCAGTGGAGACTCCTCCTACGAGCAGTACTTC. It codes for CASSGDSSYEQYF.

The rearrangement joins TRBV10-3 to TRBJ2-1; D perhaps matches TRBD2 (6 bases). This CDR3 is 13 amino acids long. In germline, CDR1 is ENHRY, CDR2 SYGVKD. V lost 9 bases, J lost 6 bases, and 15 bases lay in between. CDR3 bases: TGTGCCATTCGACTAGGAGATGGCAATGAGCAGTTCTTC. This sequence encodes CAIRLGDGNEQFF.

The chain is built from TRBV4-3 and TRBJ2-2, with D perhaps TRBD1 (6 bases). Germline V gives CDR1 LGHNA, CDR2 YSLEER. V was clipped by 0 bases and J by 4 bases, with 12 bases between them. The CDR3 is made up of 16 amino acids. CDR3 sequence (DNA): TGCGCCAGCAGCCAAGATGGGGGCGAGGTCACCGGGGAGCTGTTTTTT. It yields the protein CASSQDGGEVTGELFF.

The rearrangement uses TRBV5-4 and TRBJ2-7; D is perhaps TRBD2 (5 bases). The V end lost 2 bases, the J end lost 0 bases, and 6 bases lay between the germline ends. CDR1 is SGHNT, CDR2 YYREEE, per germline (reference sequence). This CDR3 region has 13 residues. The CDR3 protein is CASSFRGSYEQYF. Here the CDR3 DNA reads TGTGCCAGCAGCTTCCGGGGCTCCTACGAGCAGTACTTC.

The rearrangement links TRBV5-6 to TRBJ2-2; tentatively, D is TRBD2 (5 bases). V was pared by 3 bases and J by 0 bases, with 15 bases between. The CDR3 totals 17 residues. CDR1 and CDR2 (germline): SGHDT, YYEEEE. The CDR3 protein is CASSSLAGSPNTGELFF. The CDR3, as DNA: TGTGCCAGCAGCTCGTTGGCGGGCTCACCGAACACCGGGGAGCTGTTTTTT.

V gene TRBV5-1 combines with J gene TRBJ2-2, with D unclear. V was clipped by 0 bases and J by 0 bases, with 6 bases between them. The CDR3 is 15 residues long. Germline V gene lookup returns CDR1 SGHRS and CDR2 YFSETQ. CDR3 in amino acids: CASSLGQPNTGELFF. CDR3 sequence (DNA): TGCGCCAGCAGCTTGGGGCAGCCGAACACCGGGGAGCTGTTTTTT.

This chain's CDR3 is CAIRDLGTGELFF. The CDR3 region has the DNA TGTGCCATCCGGGACCTGGGCACCGGGGAGCTGTTTTTT. This chain connects TRBV10-3 to TRBJ2-2, with D possibly called TRBD1 or TRBD2 (5 bases each). The CDR3 runs to 13 residues. V dropped 8 bases and J dropped 4 bases, with 11 bases sitting between them. In germline, CDR1 is ENHRY, CDR2 SYGVKD.

The rearrangement joins TRBV5-6 to TRBJ2-1, with D unclear. Germline lookup yields CDR1 SGHDT and CDR2 YYEEEE. The CDR3 is 12 amino acids. Trimming shortened V by 4 bases and J by 4 bases, and 6 bases separated the two germline ends. The chain's CDR3 is CASSPKYNEQFF. As DNA, the CDR3 is TGTGCCAGCAGCCCCAAGTACAATGAGCAGTTCTTC.

There are a few counts of this clone. This chain links TRBV7-2 with TRBJ2-2, with D possibly called TRBD1 or TRBD2 (5 bases each). Germline loops: CDR1 SGHTA, CDR2 FQGNSA. The CDR3 extends over 17 amino acids. Deletions cut 5 bases from V and 1 base from J, with 17 bases between. The CDR3 DNA reads TGTGCCAGCAGCGTAAGGGACCCGAGATTGAACACCGGGGAGCTGTTTTTT. Its protein product is CASSVRDPRLNTGELFF.

This clone has a handful of counts. The chain links TRBV3-1 (or the pseudogene TRBV3-2) to TRBJ1-6; D possibly corresponds to TRBD1 (5 bases). CDR1 LGHDT and CDR2 YNNKEL come from the germline V gene (reference sequence). Trimming took 0 bases from V and 0 from J, leaving 12 bases between them. CDR3 length equals 18 residues. DNA for the CDR3: TGTGCCAGCAGCCAAGAAAGGGGCAGGTGCTCCTATAATTCACCCCTCCACTTT. This encodes CASSQERGRCSYNSPLHF.

The chain links TRBV12-3 or TRBV12-4 to TRBJ1-2; the D is unclear. This CDR3 comprises 13 residues. The V and J ends lost 8 bases and 4 bases respectively, with 14 bases between them. The CDR3: CASGSRETYGYTF. Here the CDR3 DNA reads TGTGCCAGCGGCTCCCGGGAGACCTATGGCTACACCTTC.

This sequence joins TRBV7-9 and TRBJ2-1; 8 nucleotides line up with TRBD2. After removal of 5 bases from V and 7 bases from J, the junction contained 16 bases not matched to a gene. The V gene's germline CDR1 is SEHNR and CDR2 FQNEAQ (reference sequence). CDR3 length: 17 amino acids. Here the CDR3 reads CASSPHAGLGSQNEQFF. In DNA, the CDR3 is TGTGCCAGCAGCCCCCATGCGGGACTAGGGTCCCAGAATGAGCAGTTCTTC.

This clone is a singleton in its sample. V gene TRBV6-2 or TRBV6-3 combines with J gene TRBJ2-3; 11 bases align to TRBD2. The CDR3 runs 18 residues. V shed 2 bases and J 2 bases; nucleotides not matched to a gene: 9. The germline V gene encodes CDR1 MNHEY and CDR2 SVGEGT. The CDR3 region is CASSYLPMTSGTTDTQYF. CDR3 nucleotide sequence: TGTGCCAGCAGTTACCTTCCAATGACTAGCGGGACCACAGATACGCAGTATTTT.

The chain links TRBV28 to TRBJ2-1, with 8 bases lining up with TRBD2. The junction had 10 bases not matched to a gene; V was cut back by 2 bases and J by 7 bases. The germline CDR1 and CDR2 sequences are MDHEN and SYDVKM. CDR3 length equals 16 residues. In DNA, the CDR3 is TGTGCCAGCAGTTTAATCTTAGCGGGGAGCGGGAATGAGCAGTTCTTC. Its protein product is CASSLILAGSGNEQFF. Filled out from reference TRBV28 and TRBJ2-1, the complete variable domain reads DVKVTQSSRYLVKRTGEKVFLECVQDMDHENMFWYRQDPGLGLRLIYFSYDVKMKEKGDIPEGYSVSREKKERFSLILESASTNQTSMYLCASSLILAGSGNEQFFGPGTRLTVL.

The chain recombines TRBV28 with TRBJ1-1; no definite D call. The V gene lost 6 bases and the J gene lost 4 bases, with 3 bases spanning the gap. The CDR3 contains 10 residues. CDR1 and CDR2 (germline): MDHEN, SYDVKM. This CDR3 reads CASSSTEAFF. The CDR3 coding sequence is TGTGCCAGCAGCTCCACTGAAGCTTTCTTT.

As regards this clone: This CDR3 is also generated by other DNA sequences in the sample. V usage is TRBV10-3 and J usage is TRBJ2-6; D call uncertain. V lost 0 bases, J lost 2 bases, and 5 bases lay in between. The CDR3 length is 15 residues. CDR1 and CDR2 (germline): ENHRY, SYGVKD. In nucleotides, the CDR3 is TGTGCCATCAGTGAGTCCGGTACTGGGGCCAACGTCCTGACTTTC. Protein sequence: CAISESGTGANVLTF.